Following are 28 T cell receptor beta chains from one sample sequenced in a study of T cell clonotyping in hematopoietic cell transplantation. Some clones are missing from TCRdb's copy, which holds only in-frame ones; the method was immunoSEQ multiplex PCR. The table lists 50,000 or so clones, about four fifths of them singletons. Noted time point: recipient sample about 28 days before transplant, after cytoreduction. The specimen was peripheral blood mononuclear cells, collected before stem cell transplant. The origin of the receptors is a man between 60 and 70 years old with myelodysplastic syndrome. Some clones in this sample may be carry-over from other donors' samples.

The CDR3 is CASRTGTGSNEQFF. The CDR3 region has the DNA TGTGCCAGCAGAACCGGGACAGGGAGCAATGAGCAGTTCTTC. The chain uses TRBV11-2 and TRBJ2-1; 9 nucleotides align to TRBD1. The germline CDR1 and CDR2 sequences are SGHAT and FQNNGV. Unmatched junction bases numbered 6, after V lost 6 bases and J lost 6 bases. The CDR3 sequence is 14 residues long.

This clone was observed a handful of times. The chain links TRBV2 to TRBJ1-6, with D perhaps TRBD1 (6 bases). CDR3 length: 15 amino acids. V lost 6 bases and J lost 1, with 10 bases in between. The germline CDR1 and CDR2 sequences are SNHLY and FYNNEI. Here the CDR3 DNA reads TGTGCCAGCAGCGTACAGGGTTCCTATAATTCACCCCTCCACTTT. Its translation: CASSVQGSYNSPLHF.

This chain links TRBV18 with TRBJ2-5; D ambiguous. Between the trimmed V and J ends, which lost 3 bases and 2 bases, there was a span of 4 bases. The CDR3 contains 12 residues. Germline CDR1 and CDR2: KGHSH and LQKENI. The CDR3 here is CASSPGQETQYF. CDR3 nucleotides: TGTGCCAGCTCACCGGGGCAAGAGACCCAGTACTTC.

This clone came up once. CDR3 amino acids: CASSKGGLGRGHTDTQYF. CDR3 nucleotide sequence: TGTGCCAGCAGCAAAGGGGGGCTTGGCAGGGGGCACACGGATACGCAGTATTTT. The J gene is TRBJ2-3, the V gene TRBV21-1; TRBD1 was called by the table and not checked on the DNA. TRBV21-1 is designated a pseudogene. CDR3 length: 18 residues.

V gene TRBV4-3 combines with J gene TRBJ1-3; a possible D gene is TRBD1 (6 bases). This CDR3 comprises 19 residues. Trimming took off 0 bases at V and 0 bases at J, with 18 bases between the two ends. Germline CDR1 and CDR2: LGHNA and YSLEER. The CDR3 DNA reads as TGCGCCAGCAGCCAAGATTATGGGGGCAGTGCCCACTCTGGAAACACCATATATTTT. Translating gives CASSQDYGGSAHSGNTIYF.

By its share, this clone is medium-sized (0.01 to 0.1%). The genes are TRBV19 and TRBJ1-2; possible D gene TRBD1, 5 bases. Trimming stripped 9 bases from V and 3 bases from J, with 11 bases between. Germline CDR1 LNHDA, CDR2 SQIVND (reference sequence). CDR3 length: 12 residues. CDR3 DNA sequence: TGTGCCAGCCACAGCAGGGACTATGGCTACACCTTC. Amino acids: CASHSRDYGYTF.

V usage is TRBV7-2 and J usage is TRBJ2-1; no definite D call. CDR1 SGHTA and CDR2 FQGNSA come from the germline V gene. Trimming pared 1 base from V and 3 bases from J, leaving 7 bases between. The CDR3 runs to 14 residues. As DNA, the CDR3 is TGTGCCAGCAGCTTAGGGGTGGGCTACAATGAGCAGTTCTTC. The encoded protein is CASSLGVGYNEQFF. Based on the CDR3 plus reference TRBV7-2 and TRBJ2-1, the full variable domain is GAGVSQSPSNKVTEKGKDVELRCDPISGHTALYWYRQSLGQGLEFLIYFQGNSAPDKSGLPSDRFSAERTGGSVSTLTIQRTQQEDSAVYLCASSLGVGYNEQFFGPGTRLTVL.

This clone was found a few times. CDR3 in DNA: TGTGCCTGGAGCAAGGCCGCGAACACTGAAGCTTTCTTT. Translating it yields CAWSKAANTEAFF. The rearrangement links TRBV30 to TRBJ1-1; D gene uncertain. Trimming stripped 3 bases from V and 1 base from J, with 9 bases between. CDR1 is GTSNPN and CDR2 is SVGIG in the germline V gene (reference sequence). The CDR3 has 13 residues.

The chain has TRBV5-6 and TRBJ2-7; possibly TRBD2 for D (5 bases). Germline-derived CDR1 and CDR2 are SGHDT and YYEEEE. Trimming stripped 2 bases from V and 7 bases from J, with 7 bases between. The CDR3 runs 11 residues. The CDR3 bases are TGTGCCAGCAGCTTTTCGGGGGAGCAGTACTTC. This sequence encodes CASSFSGEQYF.

The genes are TRBV2 and TRBJ1-4; 9 bases map to TRBD1. The CDR3 has 14 residues. After removal of 7 bases from V and 7 bases from J, the junction contained 7 bases not matched to a gene. Per germline, CDR1 SNHLY and CDR2 FYNNEI. The DNA for the CDR3 is TGTGCCAGCATTACCGGGACAGGGAGTGAAAAACTGTTTTTT. Its protein product is CASITGTGSEKLFF. The variable domain in full, completed from reference TRBV2 and TRBJ1-4, reads EPEVTQTPSHQVTQMGQEVILRCVPISNHLYFYWYRQILGQKVEFLVSFYNNEISEKSEIFDDQFSVERPDGSNFTLKIRSTKLEDSAMYFCASITGTGSEKLFFGSGTQLSVL.

The chain has TRBV4-3 and TRBJ2-2; D is undetermined. V was trimmed by 0 bases and J by 4 bases, leaving 6 bases between them. The CDR3 sequence is 14 residues long. Germline CDR1 and CDR2: LGHNA and YSLEER. The CDR3 protein is CASSQDEATGELFF. CDR3 bases: TGCGCCAGCAGCCAAGATGAGGCCACCGGGGAGCTGTTTTTT.

The rearrangement links TRBV6-8 to TRBJ2-3; 12 bases map to TRBD1. Germline V gene sequence: CDR1 MNHGY, CDR2 SAAAGT. J was trimmed by 6 bases and V by 5 bases; bases with no gene match: 12. CDR3 size: 17 residues. Here the CDR3 DNA reads TGTGCCAGCAGTCCACCCGGGACAGGGGGCCCACCGGATACGCAGTATTTT. Its protein product is CASSPPGTGGPPDTQYF.

The chain carries TRBV2 and TRBJ2-7, with D possibly matching TRBD2 (5 bases). V dropped 9 bases and J dropped 3 bases, with 12 bases sitting between them. From germline, CDR1 is SNHLY and CDR2 FYNNEI. This CDR3 has 12 residues. CDR3 sequence: CARRDGLYEQYF. CDR3 in DNA: TGTGCCAGAAGAGACGGACTCTACGAGCAGTACTTC.

The V gene is TRBV29-1, the J gene TRBJ2-4, with 7 nucleotides matching TRBD1. The germline V gene encodes CDR1 SQVTM and CDR2 ANQGSEA. With V trimmed by 6 bases and J by 6 bases, 8 bases remained unmatched. CDR3 length: 13 residues. CDR3 DNA: TGCAGCGTAGTCCGACAGGGACGAAACATTCAGTACTTC. Translation: CSVVRQGRNIQYF.

A word on this clone: At one end the junction does not follow the germline gene, possibly because of a read error. This chain uses TRBV18 with TRBJ1-2; TRBD1 matches at 9 bases. The CDR3 loop spans 15 amino acids. CDR1 and CDR2 from the germline V gene are KGHSH and LQKENI. This CDR3 reads CASSSPGTGPYGYTF. CDR3 DNA: TGTGCCAGCTCATCACCCGGGACAGGGCCTTATGGCTACACCTTC.

This chain joins TRBV6-6 and TRBJ2-3; D not resolved. With 7 bases removed from V and 7 bases from J, the gap between germline ends came to 15 bases. CDR3 length: 13 residues. In germline, CDR1 is MNHNY, CDR2 SVGAGI (reference sequence). CDR3 DNA sequence: TGTGCCAGCACCTCAGAAAAGAGAAATACGCAGTATTTT. Translated: CASTSEKRNTQYF.

J is TRBJ2-4 and V is TRBV6-1, with D uncertain. Trimming removed 1 base at V and 4 bases at J, with 8 bases between. From germline, CDR1 is MNHNS and CDR2 SASEGT. The CDR3 contains 14 residues. The CDR3 DNA reads as TGTGCCAGCAGTGAAGACGTGGTGAAAAACATTCAGTACTTC. Translation: CASSEDVVKNIQYF.

The chain joins TRBV28 to TRBJ1-1; 7 bases are a match to TRBD1. This CDR3 region has 15 residues. V shed 4 bases and J 0 bases; nucleotides not matched to a gene: 5. Germline CDR1 reads MDHEN; CDR2 reads SYDVKM. Here the CDR3 reads CASSYSGTVNTEAFF. Written as DNA, the CDR3 is TGTGCCAGCAGTTACTCCGGGACAGTGAACACTGAAGCTTTCTTT.

This chain uses TRBV29-1 with TRBJ2-5, with D possibly being TRBD2 (5 bases). V was clipped by 1 base and J by 3 bases, with 6 bases between them. This CDR3 is 12 amino acids long. Germline V lookup: CDR1 SQVTM, CDR2 ANQGSEA. The CDR3 loop is CSVEGGEETQYF. CDR3 sequence (DNA): TGCAGCGTTGAAGGGGGAGAAGAGACCCAGTACTTC.

This chain joins TRBV19 and TRBJ2-1; no clear D gene. There are 14 residues in the CDR3. V gave up 5 bases and J gave up 0 bases, with 8 bases separating them. Germline CDR1 is LNHDA and CDR2 is SQIVND (reference sequence). DNA for the CDR3: TGTGCCAGTAGTCCGACGAGCTCCTACAATGAGCAGTTCTTC. Protein sequence: CASSPTSSYNEQFF.

This chain joins TRBV28 and TRBJ2-7; 7 nucleotides line up with TRBD1. The germline V gene encodes CDR1 MDHEN and CDR2 SYDVKM. Trimming took 6 bases from V and 3 from J; bases not matched to a gene: 8. This CDR3 comprises 14 residues. The CDR3 loop is CASRDSTGIYEQYF. The CDR3 DNA follows: TGTGCCAGCAGGGACTCGACAGGGATCTACGAGCAGTACTTC.

The V and J genes are TRBV19 and TRBJ1-2; 7 nucleotides match TRBD1. There are 13 residues in the CDR3. Germline-derived CDR1 and CDR2 are LNHDA and SQIVND (reference sequence). The V gene end was trimmed by 8 bases and the J gene end by 5 bases; junction bases not matched to a gene: 8. Written as DNA, the CDR3 is TGTGCCAGTGACCCGACAGGGCTTTATGGCTACACCTTC. It translates to CASDPTGLYGYTF.

For the CDR3, the DNA is TGTGCCAGCAGCTTACAGGGGGTCAACTATGGCTACACCTTC. It encodes CASSLQGVNYGYTF. V and J are TRBV7-9 and TRBJ1-2; 7 bases agree with TRBD1. The V gene's germline CDR1 is SEHNR and CDR2 FQNEAQ (reference sequence). V gave up 2 bases and J gave up 2 bases; unmatched junction bases: 2. The CDR3 length is 14 residues.

The chain uses TRBV7-9 and TRBJ2-2, with 10 positions matching TRBD2. Germline CDR1 is SEHNR and CDR2 is FQNEAQ (reference sequence). This CDR3 contains 16 residues. Trimming took 4 bases from V and 1 from J; bases not matched to a gene: 3. The CDR3: CASSYLAGENTGELFF. CDR3 nucleotides: TGTGCCAGCAGCTATCTAGCGGGGGAGAACACCGGGGAGCTGTTTTTT.

This chain links TRBV19 with TRBJ1-5; D not certain. Germline V lookup: CDR1 LNHDA, CDR2 SQIVND (reference sequence). CDR3 length: 15 residues. Trimming removed 4 bases at V and 4 bases at J, with 14 bases between. The DNA of the CDR3 is TGTGCCAGTAGTAACAGCCAGTCACTTAATCAGCCCCAGCATTTT. Translated, it gives CASSNSQSLNQPQHF. The full variable domain, in which reference TRBV19 and TRBJ1-5 provide the parts outside the CDR3, is DGGITQSPKYLFRKEGQNVTLSCEQNLNHDAMYWYRQDPGQGLRLIYYSQIVNDFQKGDIAEGYSVSREKKESFPLTVTSAQKNPTAFYLCASSNSQSLNQPQHFGDGTRLSIL.

The rearrangement joins TRBV6-1 to TRBJ1-3; D gene uncertain. Trimming cost V 1 base and J 7 bases, with 14 bases left between them. Germline CDR1 reads MNHNS; CDR2 reads SASEGT. The CDR3 is made up of 15 amino acids. The CDR3 protein is CASSEVPVSVNTIYF. In DNA form, the CDR3 reads TGTGCCAGCAGTGAAGTGCCCGTCTCGGTTAACACCATATATTTT.

This clone showed up just once. This chain uses TRBV6-6 with TRBJ1-3; TRBD1 might be the D (5 bases). Trimming pared 6 bases from V and 4 bases from J, leaving 16 bases between. Germline V gives CDR1 MNHNY, CDR2 SVGAGI (reference sequence). The CDR3 consists of 15 residues. The CDR3 region has the DNA TGTGCCAGCAGCCTTGGAACAGGTTTGGGAAACACCATATATTTT. It encodes CASSLGTGLGNTIYF.

The chain carries TRBV29-1 and TRBJ2-7; 8 nucleotides line up with TRBD1. V dropped 3 bases and J dropped 5; count of bases not matched to a gene: 3. This CDR3 has 12 residues. The germline V gene encodes CDR1 SQVTM and CDR2 ANQGSEA. CDR3: CSVDGQGNEQYF. DNA of the CDR3: TGCAGCGTTGATGGACAGGGAAACGAGCAGTACTTC.